Listed here is a single T cell receptor (beta chain). It has no known antigen specificity. Per-base quality was not reported, and no clone a single base away is much larger than it. Library preparation used 5' RACE. The data were produced on an Illumina HiSeq 2000. A universal primer binding site was added through template switching, and the final cDNA carried a unique molecular identifier so that TCR cDNA molecules could be counted accurately. First-strand cDNA for TCR alpha and beta chains was synthesized from specific primers in the conserved constant-segment region. Each cDNA library was double barcoded, with a SMART-Mk sample barcode plus Illumina barcodes, to control for contamination. TruSeq adapter sequences, together with Illumina sample barcodes, were added in two successive PCR steps. Sequencing of the TCR alpha and beta cDNA libraries was done on the Illumina HiSeq platform using custom primers. The original methods were these. MiGEC processed the raw reads to extract unique molecular identifiers, while MiXCR was used to determine the CDR3 positions. For each individual, recombination models were inferred using an EM algorithm with the repgenHMM and IGoR tools. The tcR package in R was used for shared clonotype analysis, with sharing normalized by the product of cloneset sizes. Out-of-frame nonproductive sequences were analyzed to study raw recombination free of thymic and clonal selection effects. The public reads were run again by TCRdb, first through fastp at Q25 and then through MiXCR, and only productive beta chains were kept. Entries are consolidated by CDR3 protein sequence, retaining the most common genes and DNA. TCRdb's processing, not the authors' own work, is the source of the V and J calls. The sample table holds about 700,000 distinct CDR3 sequences, of which 5.5% to 6.5% were seen once. The ten largest clones take up approximately 2% of the sample.

All donors were healthy Caucasians. The study also sequenced three unrelated non-twin adults: a male aged 18 to 29, a male aged 50 to 60 and a female aged 50 to 60. Miltenyi CD45RO+ enrichment and human naive T-cell isolation kits were used to isolate memory (CD45RO+) and naive T cells from PBMC. As encoded in the germline V gene, CDR1 is SGHAT while CDR2 is FQNNGV. The CDR3 measures 12 amino acids from cysteine to phenylalanine. The CDR3 DNA has 36 bases and is translated from base 1. V loses 5 bases, J loses 9 bases, and the germline ends lie 11 bases apart. The data are from a study of identical twins (dated by TCRdb to 2016 to 2018). Broadly, across the study: To test whether fetal clonotypes persist, this study deep-sequenced TCR alpha and beta repertoires from monozygotic twins, from unrelated adults of various ages, and from cord blood. To rule out contamination, replicate twin experiments were performed at different times with different library preparation protocols.

Here is what the overall study found, with its caveats: The excess sharing between twins in beta out-of-frame sequences was weaker because fewer shared sequences reduced the signal-to-noise ratio. In monozygotic twins, recombination models systematically underestimated out-of-frame TCR alpha sharing, but the models matched the sharing seen between unrelated individuals. Compared with coincidental sharing between unrelated individuals, an excess of low generation-probability sequences was observed among out-of-frame TCR alpha sequences shared between twins. Fewer insertions were carried by abundant cord blood beta clonotypes; a weaker similar trend was observed in young adult naive repertoires, while no such trend was observed in memory repertoires. Conclusions relied on cross-sectional statistical analysis, since the same donors could not be followed over many years. Invariant T cells such as MAIT and iNKT could partly confound zero-insertion analyses, although diverse VJ usage argued against such confounding for most clonotypes.

The source of this sequence is a man younger than 30 in good health. The sample was naive T cells sorted from blood. This sample's cell subset or site label indicates: cells isolated with a human naive T-cell isolation kit. The chain is assembled from TRBV11-2 and TRBJ2-1, with the D gene too uncertain to name. The encoded CDR3 is CASSKSGVEQFF. The sequenced DNA: TGTGCCAGCAGCAAAAGTGGGGTTGAGCAGTTCTTC.